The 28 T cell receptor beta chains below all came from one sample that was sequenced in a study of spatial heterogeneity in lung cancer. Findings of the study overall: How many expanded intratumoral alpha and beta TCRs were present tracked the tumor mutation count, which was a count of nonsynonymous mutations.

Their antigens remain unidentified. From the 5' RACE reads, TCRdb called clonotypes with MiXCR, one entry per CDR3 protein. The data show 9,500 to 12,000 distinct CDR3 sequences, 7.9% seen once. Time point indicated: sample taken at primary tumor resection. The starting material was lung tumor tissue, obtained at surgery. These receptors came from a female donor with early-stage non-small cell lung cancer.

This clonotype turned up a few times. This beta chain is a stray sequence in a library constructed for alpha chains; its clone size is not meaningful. The CDR3 spells CASSLQGYGYTF. The CDR3 DNA reads TGTGCCAGCAGCCTACAGGGCTATGGCTACACCTTC. This chain connects TRBV11-2 to TRBJ1-2; maybe TRBD1 (6 bases). Trimming left V 5 bases short and J 4 bases short, with 8 bases between. The germline V gene has CDR1 SGHAT and CDR2 FQNNGV. The CDR3 spans 12 residues.

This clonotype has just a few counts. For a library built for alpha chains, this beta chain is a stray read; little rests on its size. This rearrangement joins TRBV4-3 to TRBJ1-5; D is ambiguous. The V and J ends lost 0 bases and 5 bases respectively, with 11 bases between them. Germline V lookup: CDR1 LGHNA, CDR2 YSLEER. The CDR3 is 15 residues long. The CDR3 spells CASSQEFTPHQPQHF. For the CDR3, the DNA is TGCGCCAGCAGCCAAGAATTCACCCCTCATCAGCCCCAGCATTTT.

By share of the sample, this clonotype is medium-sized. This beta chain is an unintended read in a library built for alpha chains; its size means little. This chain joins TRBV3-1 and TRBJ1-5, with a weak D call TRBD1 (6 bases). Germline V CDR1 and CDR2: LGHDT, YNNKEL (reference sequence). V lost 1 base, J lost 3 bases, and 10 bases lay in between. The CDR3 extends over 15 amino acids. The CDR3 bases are TGTGCCAGCAGCCAAGTCCGGGACACCAATCAGCCCCAGCATTTT. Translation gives CASSQVRDTNQPQHF.

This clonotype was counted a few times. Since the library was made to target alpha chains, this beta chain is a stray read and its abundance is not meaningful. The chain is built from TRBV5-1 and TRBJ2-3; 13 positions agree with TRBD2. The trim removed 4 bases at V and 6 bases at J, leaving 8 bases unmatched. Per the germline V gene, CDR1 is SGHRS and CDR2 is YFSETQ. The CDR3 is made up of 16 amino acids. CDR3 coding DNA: TGCGCCAGCAGCGTCGGACTAGCGGGGGACGCGGATACGCAGTATTTT. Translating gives CASSVGLAGDADTQYF.

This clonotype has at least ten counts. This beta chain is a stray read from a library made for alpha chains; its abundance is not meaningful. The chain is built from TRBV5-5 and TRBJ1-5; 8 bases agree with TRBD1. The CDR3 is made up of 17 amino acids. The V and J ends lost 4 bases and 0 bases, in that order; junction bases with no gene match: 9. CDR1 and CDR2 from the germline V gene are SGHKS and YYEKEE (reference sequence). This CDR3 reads CASSQDRGPFSNQPQHF. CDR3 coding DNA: TGTGCCAGCAGCCAAGACAGGGGACCCTTTAGCAATCAGCCCCAGCATTTT.

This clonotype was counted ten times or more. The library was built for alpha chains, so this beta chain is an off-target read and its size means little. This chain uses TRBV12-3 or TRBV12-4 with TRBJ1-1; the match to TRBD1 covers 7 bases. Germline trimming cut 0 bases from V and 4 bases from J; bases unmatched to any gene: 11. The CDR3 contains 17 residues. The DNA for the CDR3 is TGTGCCAGCAGTTTAGCCGGGCTAGGGGGCCGGGGCACTGAAGCTTTCTTT. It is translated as CASSLAGLGGRGTEAFF.

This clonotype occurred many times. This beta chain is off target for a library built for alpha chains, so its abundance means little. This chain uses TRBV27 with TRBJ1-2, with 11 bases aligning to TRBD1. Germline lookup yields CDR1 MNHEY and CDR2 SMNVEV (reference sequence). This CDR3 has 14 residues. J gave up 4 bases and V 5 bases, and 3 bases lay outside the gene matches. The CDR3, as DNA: TGTGCCAGCAGTGACGGGACAGGGGGCTATGGCTACACCTTC. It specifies CASSDGTGGYGYTF.

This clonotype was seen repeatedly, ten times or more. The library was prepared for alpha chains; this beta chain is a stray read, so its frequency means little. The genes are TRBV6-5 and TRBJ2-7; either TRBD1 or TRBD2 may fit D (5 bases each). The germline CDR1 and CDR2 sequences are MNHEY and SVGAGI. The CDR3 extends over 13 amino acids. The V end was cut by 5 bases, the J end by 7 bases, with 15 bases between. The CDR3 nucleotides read TGTGCCAGCAGTCCGCTGGGGCCGGGGGAGCAGTACTTC. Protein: CASSPLGPGEQYF.

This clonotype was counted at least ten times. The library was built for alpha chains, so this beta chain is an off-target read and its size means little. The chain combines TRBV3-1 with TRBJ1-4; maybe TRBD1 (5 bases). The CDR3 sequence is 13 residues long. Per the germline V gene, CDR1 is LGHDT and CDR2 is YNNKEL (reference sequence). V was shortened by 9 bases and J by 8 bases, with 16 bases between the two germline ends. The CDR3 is CASRRGNQEKLFF. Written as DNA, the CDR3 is TGTGCCAGTAGACGGGGGAATCAGGAAAAACTGTTTTTT.

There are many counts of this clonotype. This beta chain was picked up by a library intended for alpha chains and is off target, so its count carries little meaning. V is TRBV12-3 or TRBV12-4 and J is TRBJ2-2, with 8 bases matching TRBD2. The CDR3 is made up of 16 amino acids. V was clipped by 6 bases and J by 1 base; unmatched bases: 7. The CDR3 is CASSPSGGRNTGELFF. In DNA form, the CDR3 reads TGTGCCAGCAGCCCCTCGGGGGGGCGGAACACCGGGGAGCTGTTTTTT.

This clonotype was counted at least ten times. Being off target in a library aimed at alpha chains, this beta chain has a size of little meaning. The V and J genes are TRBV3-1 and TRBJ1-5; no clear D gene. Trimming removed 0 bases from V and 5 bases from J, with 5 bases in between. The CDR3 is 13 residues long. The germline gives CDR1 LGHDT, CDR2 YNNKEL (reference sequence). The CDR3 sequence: CASSQDIHQPQHF. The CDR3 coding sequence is TGTGCCAGCAGCCAAGATATCCATCAGCCCCAGCATTTT.

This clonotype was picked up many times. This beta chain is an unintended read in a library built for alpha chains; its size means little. The CDR3: CASSPSSVETQYF. CDR3 DNA sequence: TGTGCCAGCAGCCCGTCTAGCGTGGAGACCCAGTACTTC. The V call is TRBV7-2, the J call TRBJ2-5; TRBD2 is a possible D gene (6 bases). This CDR3 contains 13 residues. Germline V lookup: CDR1 SGHTA, CDR2 FQGNSA. Trimming pared 5 bases from V and 5 bases from J, leaving 12 bases between. Complete variable domain (other parts from reference TRBV7-2 and TRBJ2-5): GAGVSQSPSNKVTEKGKDVELRCDPISGHTALYWYRQSLGQGLEFLIYFQGNSAPDKSGLPSDRFSAERTGGSVSTLTIQRTQQEDSAVYLCASSPSSVETQYFGPGTRLLVL.

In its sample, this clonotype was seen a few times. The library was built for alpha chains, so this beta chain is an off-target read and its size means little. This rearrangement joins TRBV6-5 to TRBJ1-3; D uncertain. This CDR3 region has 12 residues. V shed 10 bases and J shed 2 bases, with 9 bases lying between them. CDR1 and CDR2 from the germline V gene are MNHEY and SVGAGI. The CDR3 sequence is CATTGAGNTIYF. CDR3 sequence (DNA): TGTGCCACCACCGGGGCTGGAAACACCATATATTTT.

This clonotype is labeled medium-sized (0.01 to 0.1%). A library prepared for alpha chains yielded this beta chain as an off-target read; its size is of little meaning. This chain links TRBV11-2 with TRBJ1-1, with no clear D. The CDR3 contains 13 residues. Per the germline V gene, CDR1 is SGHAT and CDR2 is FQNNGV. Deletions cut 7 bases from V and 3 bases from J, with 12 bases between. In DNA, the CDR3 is TGTGCCAGCACCCTATTATCAGACACTGAAGCTTTCTTT. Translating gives CASTLLSDTEAFF.

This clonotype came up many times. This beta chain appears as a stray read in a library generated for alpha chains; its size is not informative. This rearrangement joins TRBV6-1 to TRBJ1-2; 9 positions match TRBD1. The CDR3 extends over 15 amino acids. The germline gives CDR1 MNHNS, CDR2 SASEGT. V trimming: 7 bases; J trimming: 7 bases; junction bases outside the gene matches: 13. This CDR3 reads CASTQNPQGASGYTF. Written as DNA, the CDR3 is TGTGCCAGCACCCAAAATCCACAGGGGGCTAGTGGCTACACCTTC.

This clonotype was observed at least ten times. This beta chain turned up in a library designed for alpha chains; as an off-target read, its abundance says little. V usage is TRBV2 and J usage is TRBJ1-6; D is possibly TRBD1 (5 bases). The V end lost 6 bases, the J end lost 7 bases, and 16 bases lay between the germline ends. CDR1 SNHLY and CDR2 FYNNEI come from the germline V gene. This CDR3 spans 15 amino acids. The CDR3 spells CASRPPGTENSPLHF. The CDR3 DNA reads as TGTGCCAGCAGGCCCCCCGGGACTGAGAATTCACCCCTCCACTTT.

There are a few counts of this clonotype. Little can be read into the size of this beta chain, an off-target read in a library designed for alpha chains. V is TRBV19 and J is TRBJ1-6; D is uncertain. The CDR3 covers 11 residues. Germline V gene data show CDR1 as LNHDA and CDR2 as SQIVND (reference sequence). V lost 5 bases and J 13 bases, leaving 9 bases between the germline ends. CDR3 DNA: TGTGCCAGTAGTGCCGGTTGGCCCCTCCACTTT. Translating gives CASSAGWPLHF.

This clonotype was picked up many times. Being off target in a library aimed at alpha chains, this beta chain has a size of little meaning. The CDR3 loop is CASKGYGEKLFF. For the CDR3, the DNA is TGTGCCAGCAAAGGGTACGGTGAAAAACTGTTTTTT. The J gene is TRBJ1-4, the V gene TRBV12-3 or TRBV12-4; D gene unclear. The CDR3 has 12 amino acids. V shed 7 bases and J shed 7 bases, with 10 bases lying between them.

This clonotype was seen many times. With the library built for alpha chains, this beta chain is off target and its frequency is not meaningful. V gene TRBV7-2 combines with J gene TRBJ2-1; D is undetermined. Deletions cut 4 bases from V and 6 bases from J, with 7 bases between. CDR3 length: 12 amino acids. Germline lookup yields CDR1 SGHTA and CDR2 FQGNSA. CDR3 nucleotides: TGTGCCAGCAGCTCCCGTTTCAATGAGCAGTTCTTC. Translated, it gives CASSSRFNEQFF.

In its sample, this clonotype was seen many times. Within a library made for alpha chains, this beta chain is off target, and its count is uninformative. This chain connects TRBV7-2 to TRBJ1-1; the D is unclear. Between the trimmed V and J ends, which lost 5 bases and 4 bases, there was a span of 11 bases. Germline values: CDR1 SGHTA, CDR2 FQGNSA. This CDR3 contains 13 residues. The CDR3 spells CASSVMRRTEAFF. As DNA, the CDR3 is TGTGCCAGCAGCGTAATGAGGCGCACTGAAGCTTTCTTT.

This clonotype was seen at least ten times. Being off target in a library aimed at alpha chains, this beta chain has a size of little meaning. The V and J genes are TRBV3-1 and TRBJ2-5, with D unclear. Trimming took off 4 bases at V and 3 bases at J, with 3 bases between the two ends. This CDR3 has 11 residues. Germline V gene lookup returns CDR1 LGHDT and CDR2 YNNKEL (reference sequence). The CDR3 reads CASSRKETQYF. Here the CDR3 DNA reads TGTGCCAGCAGCCGCAAAGAGACCCAGTACTTC.

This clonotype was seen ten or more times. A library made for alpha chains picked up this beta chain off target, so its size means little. CDR3 bases: TGTGCCACCAGTGATCGGACAGGTCAGCCCCAGCATTTT. Amino acid sequence: CATSDRTGQPQHF. J is TRBJ1-5 and V is TRBV24-1, with 7 bases fitting TRBD1. The CDR3 has 13 residues. Per the germline V gene, CDR1 is KGHDR and CDR2 is SFDVKD. J lost 6 bases, V lost 3 bases, and 1 base had no gene match.

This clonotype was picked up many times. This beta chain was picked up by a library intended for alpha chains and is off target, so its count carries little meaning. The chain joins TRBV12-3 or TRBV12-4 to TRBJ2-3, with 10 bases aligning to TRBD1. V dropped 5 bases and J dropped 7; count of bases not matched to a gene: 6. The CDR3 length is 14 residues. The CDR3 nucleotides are TGTGCCAGCAGTCCCGGGACAGGGGACAATACGCAGTATTTT. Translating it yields CASSPGTGDNTQYF.

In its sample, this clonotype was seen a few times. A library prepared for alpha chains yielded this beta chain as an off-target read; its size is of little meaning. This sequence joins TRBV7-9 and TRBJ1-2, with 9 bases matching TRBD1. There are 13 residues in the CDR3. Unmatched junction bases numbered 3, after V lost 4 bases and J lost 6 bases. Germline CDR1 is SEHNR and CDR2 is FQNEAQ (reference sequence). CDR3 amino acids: CASSSRTGDGYTF. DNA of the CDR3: TGTGCCAGCAGCTCGCGGACAGGGGATGGCTACACCTTC.

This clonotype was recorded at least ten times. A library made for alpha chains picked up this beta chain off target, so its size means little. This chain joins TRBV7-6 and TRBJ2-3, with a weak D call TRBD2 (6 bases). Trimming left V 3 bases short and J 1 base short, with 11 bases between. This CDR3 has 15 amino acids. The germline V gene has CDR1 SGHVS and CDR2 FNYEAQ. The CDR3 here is CASSLLGGGTDTQYF. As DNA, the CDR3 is TGTGCCAGCAGCTTGCTGGGCGGGGGCACAGATACGCAGTATTTT.

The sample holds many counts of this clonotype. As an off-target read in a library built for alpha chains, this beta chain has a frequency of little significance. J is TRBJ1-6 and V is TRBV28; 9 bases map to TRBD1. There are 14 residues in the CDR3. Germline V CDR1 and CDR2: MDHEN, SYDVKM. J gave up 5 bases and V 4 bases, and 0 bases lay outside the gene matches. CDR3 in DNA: TGTGCCAGCAGTTGGGACAGGGATAATTCACCCCTCCACTTT. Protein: CASSWDRDNSPLHF. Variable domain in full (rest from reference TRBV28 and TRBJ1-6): DVKVTQSSRYLVKRTGEKVFLECVQDMDHENMFWYRQDPGLGLRLIYFSYDVKMKEKGDIPEGYSVSREKKERFSLILESASTNQTSMYLCASSWDRDNSPLHFGNGTRLTVT.

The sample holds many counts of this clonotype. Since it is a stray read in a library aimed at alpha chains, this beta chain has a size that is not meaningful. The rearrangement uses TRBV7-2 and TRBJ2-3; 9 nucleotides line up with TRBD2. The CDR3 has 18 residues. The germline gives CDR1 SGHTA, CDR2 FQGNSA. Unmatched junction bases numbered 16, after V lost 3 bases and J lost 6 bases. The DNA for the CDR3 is TGTGCCAGCAGCTTCCTCCCCCCTCCTGCGGGGGGGCAGGATACGCAGTATTTT. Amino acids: CASSFLPPPAGGQDTQYF.

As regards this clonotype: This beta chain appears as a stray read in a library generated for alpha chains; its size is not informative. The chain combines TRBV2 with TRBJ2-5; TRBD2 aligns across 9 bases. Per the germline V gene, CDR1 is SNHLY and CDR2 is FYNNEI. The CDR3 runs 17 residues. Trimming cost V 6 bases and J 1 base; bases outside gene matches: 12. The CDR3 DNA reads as TGTGCCAGCAGGGGGGCCGGCACTAGCGGGTCCCAAGAGACCCAGTACTTC. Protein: CASRGAGTSGSQETQYF.